The present TCR beta chain was sequenced within a study of OX40 agonist ivuxolimab in advanced cancers. Overall study: Of the patients, three showed partial responses, one with hepatocellular carcinoma and two with cutaneous melanoma. Findings and caveats of the study: The study found that CD8+ T cells averaged more expanded clones than CD4+. CD4+ and CD8+ T cells in blood underwent clonal expansion by week 6 at 0.1 to 3.0 mg/kg.

Concerning this clone: Its specificity is not known.

Trimming shortened V by 2 bases and J by 2 bases, and 9 bases separated the two germline ends. Per germline, CDR1 KGHSH and CDR2 LQKENI. This CDR3 has 15 amino acids. Sequenced by immunoSEQ multiplex PCR; TCRdb stores in-frame clones only, minus some. The profile shows about 73,000 clones, 80% to 90% of them singletons. The sample here was CD4+ or CD8+ T cells sorted from blood, taken in a trial of the OX40 agonist ivuxolimab. This receptor was taken from an adult with an advanced solid tumor such as melanoma, head and neck, liver or kidney cancer. The J gene is TRBJ1-4, the V gene TRBV18; D unresolved. The CDR3 region is CASSPYLRTNEKLFF. The DNA for the CDR3 is TGTGCCAGCTCACCATACCTGCGTACTAATGAAAAACTGTTTTTT.